This T cell receptor (beta chain) originates from a study of cytomegalovirus exposure and HLA in healthy donors. Study conclusions and caveats: There were over 150 TCR beta chains listed as cytomegalovirus-associated. Specific recognition of CMV antigens was confirmed in vitro for a few chains (all CMV-associated).

This clone occurred once. The antigen remains unidentified. A read error may account for a junction end that differs from germline. The PCR employed 60 Vbeta primers together with 13 Jbeta primers. Sequencing used immunoSEQ multiplex PCR; TCRdb keeps in-frame clones, though not all of them. Here the sample spans 70,000 to 80,000 clones, roughly 78% being singletons. Material: PBMCs. The TCR was taken from a man aged 18 to 29 in good health and CMV-seronegative.

This chain's CDR3 is CSSSSLDRVGTEAFF. The CDR3 DNA is TGTTCCAGCAGTTCCCTCGACAGGGTGGGGACTGAAGCTTTCTTT. V gene TRBV7-9 combines with J gene TRBJ1-1, with 7 bases fitting TRBD1. The germline V gene has CDR1 SEHNR and CDR2 FQNEAQ (reference sequence). There are 15 residues in the CDR3.